The source of this T cell receptor beta chain is a study of vaccination effects on CD4 cells after COVID-19. V lost 1 base, J lost 5 bases, and 6 bases lay in between. This CDR3 region has 13 residues. Germline V gene data show CDR1 as LGHNA and CDR2 as YNFKEQ. This clone turned up a few times. The target antigen is unknown. The assay was immunoSEQ multiplex PCR, and TCRdb's table has in-frame clones only and misses some. The sample carries around 23,000 clones, around 75% recorded once. The ViraFEST assay expanded antigen-specific CD4+ T cells with viral peptide pools before sequencing. Cultured cells yielded isolated CD4+ T cells after 10 days. This individual contracted SARS-CoV-2 between March and December 2020, as verified by PCR.

The receptor's source is a human donor who had a prior SARS-CoV-2 infection. The source material was CD4+ T cells from PBMCs cultured with a peptide pool, sampled before COVID-19 vaccination. The chain links TRBV4-2 to TRBJ1-5, with no clear D. CDR3 loop: CASSQAGYQPQHF. CDR3 nucleotides: TGTGCCAGCAGCCAAGCAGGCTATCAGCCCCAGCATTTT.